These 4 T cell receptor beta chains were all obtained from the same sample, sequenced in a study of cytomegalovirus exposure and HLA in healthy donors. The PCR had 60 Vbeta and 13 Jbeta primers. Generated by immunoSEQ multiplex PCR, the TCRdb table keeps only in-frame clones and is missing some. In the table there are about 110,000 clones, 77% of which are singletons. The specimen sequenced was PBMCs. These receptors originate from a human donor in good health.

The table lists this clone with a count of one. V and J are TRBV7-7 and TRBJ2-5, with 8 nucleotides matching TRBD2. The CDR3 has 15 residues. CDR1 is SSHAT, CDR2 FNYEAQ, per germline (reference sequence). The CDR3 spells CALHPRGGGQETQYF. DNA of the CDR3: TGTGCTTTACACCCCCGGGGCGGGGGGCAAGAGACCCAGTACTTC.

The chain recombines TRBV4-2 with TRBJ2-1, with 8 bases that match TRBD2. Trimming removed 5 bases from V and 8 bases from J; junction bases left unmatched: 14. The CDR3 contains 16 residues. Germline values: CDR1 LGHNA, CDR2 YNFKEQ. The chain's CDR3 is CASSLGRREEFYEQFF. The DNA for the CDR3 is TGTGCCAGCAGCTTGGGGAGGCGGGAGGAGTTCTATGAGCAGTTCTTC.

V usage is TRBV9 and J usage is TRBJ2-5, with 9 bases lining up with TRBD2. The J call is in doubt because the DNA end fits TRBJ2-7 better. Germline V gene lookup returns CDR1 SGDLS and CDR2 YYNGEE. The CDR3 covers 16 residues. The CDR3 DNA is TGTGCCAGCAGCGTAGCTAGCGGGGCTACGTCCTACGAGCAGTACTTC. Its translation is CASSVASGATSYEQYF.

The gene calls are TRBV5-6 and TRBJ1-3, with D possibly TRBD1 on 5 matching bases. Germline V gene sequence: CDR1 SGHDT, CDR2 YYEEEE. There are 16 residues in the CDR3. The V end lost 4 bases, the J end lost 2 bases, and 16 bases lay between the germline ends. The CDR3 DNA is TGTGCCAGCAGCGGGACTAATTTTTACCCTGGAAACACCATATATTTT. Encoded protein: CASSGTNFYPGNTIYF.